This record covers a single T cell receptor (beta chain). The data were obtained in a study of shared clonotypes between healthy human individuals. The CDR3 totals 18 residues. Germline V gives CDR1 SGHDT, CDR2 YYEEEE. After removal of 4 bases from V and 0 bases from J, the junction contained 10 bases not matched to a gene. The assay was run at deep level. The authors distributed each subset's genomic DNA evenly over several immunoSEQ plates. Here immunoSEQ multiplex PCR was the method, and the copy in TCRdb shows in-frame clones only, minus some. Found here are about 1 million clones, under 80% of them singletons; the top ten hold roughly 1.5%.

Sequencing was performed on memory CD4+ T cells sorted from blood. As to subset: CD45RA-negative fraction. This sequence was found in a man between 18 and 29 years old in good health. V and J are TRBV5-6 and TRBJ2-6; 7 bases map to TRBD1. CDR3: CASSGRTGTYSGANVLTF. As DNA, the CDR3 is TGTGCCAGCAGCGGACGGACAGGAACTTACTCTGGGGCCAACGTCCTGACTTTC.